Listed here is a single TCR beta chain. The V end was cut by 6 bases, the J end by 7 bases, with 13 bases between. Germline V gene sequence: CDR1 SEHNR, CDR2 FQNEAQ (reference sequence). The CDR3 length is 12 residues. The protocol was immunoSEQ multiplex PCR, while the TCRdb copy is restricted to in-frame clones and leaves out a portion. The sample contains around 61,000 clones, 80% to 90% of which appear only once. The sample is drawn from a study of T cell responses to AZD1222 COVID-19 vaccine. J is TRBJ2-7 and V is TRBV7-9, with D possibly being TRBD1 or TRBD2 (5 bases each). The source is an adult in good health. The specimen was peripheral blood, collected on day 0 of AZD1222 vaccination. The CDR3 sequence is CASSPGPAEQYF. The CDR3, as DNA: TGTGCCAGCAGTCCGGGACCAGCGGAGCAGTACTTC. Filled out from reference TRBV7-9 and TRBJ2-7, the complete variable domain reads DTGVSQNPRHKITKRGQNVTFRCDPISEHNRLYWYRQTLGQGPEFLTYFQNEAQLEKSRLLSDRFSAERPKGSFSTLEIQRTEQGDSAMYLCASSPGPAEQYFGPGTRLTVT.